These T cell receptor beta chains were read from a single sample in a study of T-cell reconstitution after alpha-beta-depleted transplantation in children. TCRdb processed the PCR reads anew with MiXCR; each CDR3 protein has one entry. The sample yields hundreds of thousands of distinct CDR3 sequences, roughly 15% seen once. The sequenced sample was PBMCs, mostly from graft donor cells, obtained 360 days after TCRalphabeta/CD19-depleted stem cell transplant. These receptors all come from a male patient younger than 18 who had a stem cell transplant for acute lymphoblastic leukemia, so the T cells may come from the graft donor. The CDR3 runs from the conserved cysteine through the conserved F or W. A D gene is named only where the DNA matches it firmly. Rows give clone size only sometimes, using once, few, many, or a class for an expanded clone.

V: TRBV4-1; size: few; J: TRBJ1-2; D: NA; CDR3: CASSQQTVRYGYTF; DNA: TGCGCCAGCAGCCAACAGACAGTTCGCTATGGCTACACCTTC
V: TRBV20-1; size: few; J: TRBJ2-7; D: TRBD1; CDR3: CSARDREVASEQYF; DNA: TGCAGTGCTAGGGACAGGGAGGTAGCTAGTGAGCAGTACTTC
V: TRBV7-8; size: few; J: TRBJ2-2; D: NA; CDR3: CASSFSSGSGGELFF; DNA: TGTGCCAGCAGCTTTTCTTCAGGGTCTGGCGGGGAGCTGTTTTTT
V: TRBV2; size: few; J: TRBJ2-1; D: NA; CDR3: CASSELDRTYPYNEQFF; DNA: TGTGCCAGCAGTGAACTAGACAGGACATATCCCTACAATGAGCAGTTCTTC
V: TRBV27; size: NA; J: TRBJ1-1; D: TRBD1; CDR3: CASSRRSPGQGLYTEAFF; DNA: TGTGCCAGCAGTCGCCGATCCCCGGGACAGGGCTTATATACTGAAGCTTTCTTT
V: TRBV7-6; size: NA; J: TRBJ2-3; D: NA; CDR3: CASSPPRQHSTDTQYF; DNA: TGTGCCAGCAGCCCCCCCCGGCAGCATAGCACAGATACGCAGTATTTT
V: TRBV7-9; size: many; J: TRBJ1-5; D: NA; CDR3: CASSPSTGYSNQPQHF; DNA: TGTGCCAGCAGCCCTTCTACAGGGTATAGCAATCAGCCCCAGCATTTT
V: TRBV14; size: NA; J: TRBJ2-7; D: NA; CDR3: CASRDWGDYEQYF; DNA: TGTGCCAGCAGGGATTGGGGGGACTACGAGCAGTACTTC
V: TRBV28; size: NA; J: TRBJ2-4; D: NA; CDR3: CASSPHRWEAKNIQYF; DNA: TGTGCCAGCAGTCCTCACCGTTGGGAAGCCAAAAACATTCAGTACTTC
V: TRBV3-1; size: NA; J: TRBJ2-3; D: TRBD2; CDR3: CASSLQREGNTDTQYF; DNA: TGTGCCAGCAGCCTCCAGCGGGAGGGTAACACAGATACGCAGTATTTT
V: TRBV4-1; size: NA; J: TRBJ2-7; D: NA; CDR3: CASSQDHGGTYEQYF; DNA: TGCGCCAGCAGCCAAGATCACGGGGGCACCTACGAGCAGTACTTC
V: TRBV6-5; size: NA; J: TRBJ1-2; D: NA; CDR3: CASSYRFPGYGYTF; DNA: TGTGCCAGCAGTTACAGGTTCCCGGGCTATGGCTACACCTTC
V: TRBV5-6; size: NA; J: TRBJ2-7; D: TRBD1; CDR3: CASGPGIRRDRDGEQYF; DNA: TGTGCCAGCGGCCCCGGGATCCGCCGGGACAGGGATGGGGAGCAGTACTTC
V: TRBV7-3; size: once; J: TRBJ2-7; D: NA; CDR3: CASSLLVLGSYEQYF; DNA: TGTGCCAGCAGCTTACTGGTCCTCGGCTCCTACGAGCAGTACTTC
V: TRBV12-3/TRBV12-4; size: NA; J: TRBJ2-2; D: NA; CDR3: CASFAGHLYTGELFF; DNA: TGTGCCAGCTTTGCGGGACACCTTTACACCGGGGAGCTGTTTTTT
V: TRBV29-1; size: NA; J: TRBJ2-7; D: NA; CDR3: CSVEEGRGYEQYF; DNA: TGCAGCGTTGAAGAAGGTAGGGGCTACGAGCAGTACTTC
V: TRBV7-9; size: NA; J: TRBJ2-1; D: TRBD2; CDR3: CASSLSGIRNEQFF; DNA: TGTGCCAGCAGCTTAAGCGGGATCAGGAATGAGCAGTTCTTC
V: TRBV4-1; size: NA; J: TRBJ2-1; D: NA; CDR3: CASSQVTVVPEQFF; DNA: TGCGCCAGCAGCCAAGTCACTGTAGTGCCTGAGCAGTTCTTC
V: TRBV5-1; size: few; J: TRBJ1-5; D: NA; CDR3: CASSPGPGGNQPQHF; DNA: TGCGCCAGCAGCCCGGGCCCGGGGGGCAATCAGCCCCAGCATTTT
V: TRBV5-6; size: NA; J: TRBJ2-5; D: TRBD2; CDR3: CASSLAGSGGQETQYF; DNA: TGTGCCAGCAGCTTGGCGGGTAGCGGGGGACAAGAGACCCAGTACTTC